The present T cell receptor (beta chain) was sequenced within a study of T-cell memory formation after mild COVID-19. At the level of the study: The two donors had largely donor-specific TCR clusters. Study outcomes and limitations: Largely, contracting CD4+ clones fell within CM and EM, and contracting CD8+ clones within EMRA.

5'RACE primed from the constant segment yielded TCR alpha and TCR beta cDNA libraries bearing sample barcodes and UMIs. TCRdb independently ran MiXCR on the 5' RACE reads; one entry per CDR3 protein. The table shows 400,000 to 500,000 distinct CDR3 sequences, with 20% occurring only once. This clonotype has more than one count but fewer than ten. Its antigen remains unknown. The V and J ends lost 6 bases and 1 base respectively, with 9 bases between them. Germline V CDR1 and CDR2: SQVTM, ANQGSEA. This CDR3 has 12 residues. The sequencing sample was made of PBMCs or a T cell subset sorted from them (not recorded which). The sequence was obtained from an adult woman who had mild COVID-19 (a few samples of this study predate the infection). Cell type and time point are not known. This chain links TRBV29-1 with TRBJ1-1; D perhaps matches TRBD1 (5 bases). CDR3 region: CSVDSGNTEAFF. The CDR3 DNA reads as TGCAGCGTCGACAGTGGGAACACTGAAGCTTTCTTT.